These T cell receptor beta chains were read from a single sample in a study of cytomegalovirus exposure and HLA in healthy donors. Produced via immunoSEQ multiplex PCR; TCRdb's table is partial and in-frame only. In the table there are about 160,000 clones, under 90% of which are singletons. The sequenced sample consisted of PBMCs. Receptors were obtained from a man aged 18 to 35 in good health and CMV-seropositive. Each CDR3 is given with its conserved first and last residue. The D gene is left open where the match is weak. Expanded clones get a size class; other rows say once, few or many, or leave the size out.

>-|TRBV7-3|-|TRBJ1-1
CASSPTGNTEAFF
TGTGCCAGCAGCCCTACAGGGAACACTGAAGCTTTCTTT
>-|TRBV7-8|TRBD2|TRBJ2-1
CASSQGASGINEQFF
TGTGCCAGCAGCCAAGGCGCTAGCGGTATTAATGAGCAGTTCTTC
>-|TRBV19|TRBD1|TRBJ1-2
CASSIGQGSRLYGYTF
TGTGCCAGTAGTATCGGACAGGGAAGTCGGCTCTATGGCTACACCTTC
>-|TRBV15|TRBD1|TRBJ2-6
CATSRDHAQGDSGANVLTF
TGTGCCACCAGCAGAGATCATGCACAGGGGGACTCTGGGGCCAACGTCCTGACTTTC
>-|TRBV4-1|TRBD1|TRBJ2-3
CASSQASPGQGHTDTQYF
TGCGCCAGCAGCCAAGCATCACCGGGACAGGGCCACACCGATACGCAGTATTTT
>-|TRBV19|TRBD1|TRBJ1-4
CASSGPGQGSGKLFF
TGTGCCAGTAGTGGACCGGGACAGGGGTCTGGAAAACTGTTTTTT
>-|TRBV15|TRBD2|TRBJ2-7
CATSRDGAGPYEQYF
TGTGCCACCAGCAGAGATGGAGCGGGACCCTACGAGCAGTACTTC
>-|TRBV7-2|-|TRBJ2-5
CASSLGPHQETQYF
TGTGCCAGCAGCTTGGGCCCGCACCAAGAGACCCAGTACTTC
>-|TRBV9|TRBD2|TRBJ2-5
CASSPSGSRAGGPWETQYF
TGTGCCAGCAGCCCAAGCGGGTCCCGAGCGGGAGGGCCATGGGAGACCCAGTACTTC
>-|TRBV10-3|-|TRBJ2-7
CAISEGAAYEQYF
TGTGCCATCAGTGAGGGGGCCGCCTACGAGCAGTACTTC
>-|TRBV14|TRBD1|TRBJ2-1
CASSQGWDRYNEQFF
TGTGCCAGCAGCCAAGGGTGGGACAGGTATAATGAGCAGTTCTTC
>-|TRBV7-8|-|TRBJ2-3
CASSGSGSSTDTQYF
TGTGCCAGCAGCGGTAGCGGATCTAGCACAGATACGCAGTATTTT
>-|TRBV18|-|TRBJ2-1
CASSPSSNPDNEQFF
TGTGCCAGCTCACCCTCGAGTAATCCTGACAATGAGCAGTTCTTC
>-|TRBV11-2|-|TRBJ1-2
CASSLKTITYGYTF
TGTGCCAGCAGCCTTAAGACAATAACCTATGGCTACACCTTC
>-|TRBV29-1|TRBD2|TRBJ2-3
CSVRVAGLTDTQYF
TGCAGCGTGAGGGTAGCGGGACTCACAGATACGCAGTATTTT
>-|TRBV5-1|-|TRBJ2-2
CASSLVQGNTGELFF
TGCGCCAGCAGCTTGGTACAGGGGAACACCGGGGAGCTGTTTTTT
>-|TRBV5-5|-|TRBJ2-7
CASSPQGYEQYF
TGTGCCAGCAGCCCACAGGGCTACGAGCAGTACTTC
>-|TRBV30|TRBD2|TRBJ2-1
CASPIGTSGNNEQFF
TGTGCCTCACCAATCGGGACTAGCGGGAACAATGAGCAGTTCTTC
>-|TRBV30|TRBD1|TRBJ1-1
CAWSIGQGRVEAFF
TGTGCCTGGAGTATCGGACAGGGGCGTGTTGAAGCTTTCTTT
>-|TRBV11-2|TRBD1|TRBJ2-3
CASSLDLGDSATDTQYF
TGTGCCAGCAGCTTAGATCTAGGGGACAGTGCCACAGATACGCAGTATTTT
>-|TRBV28|-|TRBJ2-1
CASSTTGISYNEQFF
TGTGCCAGCAGCACGACAGGAATCTCCTACAATGAGCAGTTCTTC
>-|TRBV10-3|-|TRBJ1-2
CAISDPGQYYGYTF
TGTGCCATCAGTGACCCCGGACAGTACTATGGCTACACCTTC
>-|TRBV5-4|-|TRBJ2-5
CASSLSRGLLETQYF
TGTGCCAGCAGCTTGAGTCGGGGACTTCTAGAGACCCAGTACTTC
>once|TRBV19|TRBD2|TRBJ2-4
CASSITSGDQNIQYF
TGTGCCAGTAGTATAACTAGCGGGGACCAAAACATTCAGTACTTC
>-|TRBV6-5|TRBD2|TRBJ2-1
CASSPYREGYNEQFF
TGTGCCAGCAGTCCTTACCGGGAGGGGTACAATGAGCAGTTCTTC
>few|TRBV18|TRBD1|TRBJ1-2
CASSPRDRGAYGYTF
TGTGCCAGCTCACCCCGGGACAGGGGTGCCTATGGCTACACCTTC
>-|TRBV14|-|TRBJ2-7
CASSQDLGHAYEQYF
TGTGCCAGCAGCCAAGATCTGGGACATGCATACGAGCAGTACTTC
>once|TRBV6-1|TRBD1|TRBJ1-2
CASSDPGGVHGYTF
TGTGCCAGCAGCGACCCAGGGGGCGTTCATGGCTACACCTTC
>-|TRBV5-1|-|TRBJ2-2
CASSPEGGQKMNTGELFF
TGCGCCAGCAGCCCCGAGGGTGGTCAGAAAATGAACACCGGGGAGCTGTTTTTT
>few|TRBV4-1|-|TRBJ2-7
CASSPSLGTGKTYEQYF
TGCGCCAGCAGTCCCTCGCTCGGTACAGGGAAGACCTACGAGCAGTACTTC
>once|TRBV4-1|-|TRBJ2-1
CASSQDRLLTYNEQFF
TGCGCCAGCAGCCAAGATCGACTACTCACCTACAATGAGCAGTTCTTC
>-|TRBV10-1|-|TRBJ2-2
CASSDPGHLRTGELFF
TGCGCCAGCAGTGACCCAGGACACCTAAGGACCGGGGAGCTGTTTTTT
>once|TRBV2|-|TRBJ1-5
CASSETTSNQPQHF
TGTGCCAGCAGTGAAACAACATCAAATCAGCCCCAGCATTTT
>-|TRBV18|-|TRBJ1-3
CASSPTPGTYGNTIYF
TGTGCCAGCTCACCAACCCCCGGGACTTATGGAAACACCATATATTTT
>-|TRBV28|-|TRBJ2-7
CASSLREVEQYF
TGTGCCAGCAGCCTCAGGGAGGTCGAGCAGTACTTC
>-|TRBV28|-|TRBJ1-3
CASSFRQASAGNTIYF
TGTGCCAGCAGTTTCCGACAGGCCTCCGCTGGAAACACCATATATTTT
>few|TRBV7-9|TRBD2|TRBJ2-7
CASSFLAGDEYEQYF
TGTGCCAGCAGCTTTCTAGCGGGAGATGAGTACGAGCAGTACTTC
>-|TRBV7-9|TRBD2|TRBJ2-1
CASRGSSGTYNEQFF
TGTGCCAGCAGGGGTTCTAGCGGGACCTACAATGAGCAGTTCTTC
>-|TRBV5-1|TRBD1|TRBJ2-7
CASSPGQATSYEQYF
TGCGCCAGCAGCCCCGGACAGGCGACCTCCTACGAGCAGTACTTC
>once|TRBV27|-|TRBJ1-5
CASSFGPGPSNQPQHF
TGTGCCAGCAGTTTTGGGCCAGGGCCTAGCAATCAGCCCCAGCATTTT
>-|TRBV7-8|TRBD2|TRBJ2-7
CASTIAGLPYEQYF
TGTGCCAGCACCATAGCGGGACTCCCCTACGAGCAGTACTTC
>-|TRBV4-1|-|TRBJ2-1
CASSQDAASSYNEQFF
TGCGCCAGCAGCCAAGATGCAGCGAGCTCCTACAATGAGCAGTTCTTC
>-|TRBV6-4|TRBD2|TRBJ2-7
CASSDSDTSATYEQYF
TGTGCCAGCAGTGACTCGGACACTAGCGCGACCTACGAGCAGTACTTC
>-|TRBV7-9|TRBD1|TRBJ1-5
CASSLWTGYSNQPQHF
TGTGCCAGCAGCTTATGGACAGGTTATAGCAATCAGCCCCAGCATTTT
>-|TRBV2|TRBD2|TRBJ2-3
CASRILAGDGDTQYF
TGTGCCAGCAGAATACTAGCGGGAGATGGGGATACGCAGTATTTT
>-|TRBV7-2|-|TRBJ2-1
CASSLALNEQFF
TGTGCCAGCAGCTTAGCGTTAAATGAGCAGTTCTTC
>-|TRBV6-1|-|TRBJ2-3
CASRQGSTDTQYF
TGTGCCAGCAGGCAGGGAAGCACAGATACGCAGTATTTT
>-|TRBV5-1|TRBD2|TRBJ2-1
CASSPSGAYNEQFF
TGCGCCAGCAGCCCTAGCGGGGCCTACAATGAGCAGTTCTTC